This T cell receptor (beta chain) was recovered during a study of CD8 T cells in ankylosing spondylitis. The study's findings and limits: Earlier literature documents some of the motif variants in reactive arthritis synovial fluid and blood. In ankylosing spondylitis patients, matched synovial fluid reportedly showed significant enrichment of disease-linked clones.

In this sample, this clonotype turned up many times. The antigen is unknown. TCRdb re-derived calls from the 5' RACE reads in MiXCR, one entry per CDR3 protein. The sample holds some 150,000 distinct CDR3 sequences; 9.5% to 12% are singletons and the top ten take around 4.1%. V was pared by 1 base and J by 6 bases, with 14 bases between. This CDR3 is built from 15 residues. CDR1 is MNHEY and CDR2 is SVGAGI in the germline V gene. This TCR derives from a female donor with ankylosing spondylitis or in good health (not recorded which). The rearrangement joins TRBV6-5 to TRBJ2-3, with D tentatively TRBD1 or TRBD2 (5 bases each). The specimen was blood, either unsorted or a sorted T cell fraction (not recorded which). The CDR3 DNA is TGTGCCAGCAGTTACTTTACGGGGCCCGCGGATACGCAGTATTTT. This sequence encodes CASSYFTGPADTQYF.